This is a list of T cell receptor beta chains from one sample in a study of T cells in Graves' hyperthyroidism and ophthalmopathy. MiXCR, run by TCRdb on the multiplex PCR reads, gives a single entry per CDR3 protein. Altogether under 550,000 distinct CDR3 sequences are present, 15% to 20% being singletons, with the ten largest covering about 50%. The sample was blood. These receptors were collected from a man in his forties with Graves' ophthalmopathy. Each CDR3 is given with its conserved first and last residue. D genes are given only for firm matches. Clone size, where shown, is once, few, many, or a class for clones that have expanded.

>NA|TRBV6-1|12|NA|TRBJ2-5
CASSERGFAQYF
TGTGCCAGCAGTGAACGGGGGTTTGCCCAGTACTTC
>many|TRBV7-3|15|TRBD2|TRBJ2-2
CASSLAGALAGELFF
TGTGCCAGCAGCCTAGCGGGGGCCTTGGCCGGGGAGCTGTTTTTT
>many|TRBV5-1|17|TRBD2|TRBJ2-3
CASSLAASGSARDTQYF
TGCGCCAGCAGCTTGGCAGCCAGCGGGAGTGCCCGGGATACGCAGTATTTT
>NA|TRBV29-1|12|NA|TRBJ1-2
CSVEAQGGGYTF
TGCAGCGTTGAGGCCCAAGGAGGAGGCTACACCTTC
>NA|TRBV6-5|16|TRBD2|TRBJ2-5
CASSFSLGGPQETQYF
TGTGCCAGCAGTTTTTCCTTGGGAGGGCCTCAAGAGACCCAGTACTTC
>many|TRBV7-2|12|NA|TRBJ2-2
CASSSLSGELFF
TGTGCCAGCAGCTCCCTCTCCGGGGAGCTGTTTTTT
>many|TRBV6-2/TRBV6-3|16|TRBD1|TRBJ1-5
CASSYSDRENDQPQHF
TGTGCCAGCAGTTACTCGGACAGGGAAAATGATCAGCCCCAGCATTTT
>many|TRBV27|16|NA|TRBJ2-3
CASSSQGGFGTDTQYF
TGTGCCAGCAGTTCACAGGGGGGGTTCGGCACAGATACGCAGTATTTT
>NA|TRBV6-1|15|NA|TRBJ2-5
CASSHGGGLQETQYF
TGTGCCAGCAGTCACGGCGGGGGCCTCCAAGAGACCCAGTACTTC
>NA|TRBV6-2/TRBV6-3|15|NA|TRBJ2-2
CASSATGTNTGELFF
TGTGCCAGCAGTGCAACCGGGACGAACACCGGGGAGCTGTTTTTT
>many|TRBV30|11|NA|TRBJ2-7
CAWSAFREQYF
TGTGCCTGGAGTGCTTTCCGGGAGCAGTACTTC
>many|TRBV30|15|NA|TRBJ2-1
CAWLSEAGAYNEQFF
TGTGCCTGGCTCTCGGAGGCCGGCGCCTACAATGAGCAGTTCTTC
>few|TRBV6-1|14|TRBD1|TRBJ1-4
CASSITGVGEKLFF
TGTGCCAGCAGCATAACAGGGGTTGGGGAAAAACTGTTTTTT
>few|TRBV6-1|16|TRBD1|TRBJ1-5
CASSRRQGPVVLPQHF
TGTGCCAGCAGCCGTAGACAGGGCCCCGTTGTTTTGCCCCAGCATTTT
>NA|TRBV18|16|NA|TRBJ2-1
CASSPVQRSANNEQFF
TGTGCCAGCTCACCGGTTCAGCGCTCGGCAAACAATGAGCAGTTCTTC
>many|TRBV20-1|14|NA|TRBJ2-5
CSARVYSMVETQYF
TGCAGTGCTAGAGTGTACTCAATGGTGGAGACCCAGTACTTC
>few|TRBV7-6|16|TRBD1|TRBJ2-5
CASSAPGTGVSKTQYF
TGTGCCAGCAGCGCCCCCGGGACAGGGGTCTCGAAGACCCAGTACTTC
>NA|TRBV4-3|14|TRBD1|TRBJ1-5
CASSQRTGNQPQHF
TGCGCCAGCAGCCAAAGGACAGGAAATCAGCCCCAGCATTTT
>NA|TRBV2|13|NA|TRBJ2-2
CASSEGREGELFF
TGTGCCAGCAGTGAGGGCCGGGAAGGGGAGCTGTTTTTT
>few|TRBV10-3|15|NA|TRBJ2-3
CAISESPPLGDTQYF
TGTGCCATCAGTGAGTCGCCCCCGCTGGGAGATACGCAGTATTTT
>many|TRBV13|15|TRBD2|TRBJ2-5
CASSLVSGGEETQYF
TGTGCCAGCAGCTTAGTTAGCGGGGGAGAAGAGACCCAGTACTTC
>NA|TRBV4-1|12|NA|TRBJ2-5
CASSQDQETQYF
TGCGCCAGCAGCCAAGATCAAGAGACCCAGTACTTC
>many|TRBV7-2|12|NA|TRBJ2-1
CASSPYYNEQFF
TGTGCCAGCAGCCCTTACTACAATGAGCAGTTCTTC
>many|TRBV29-1|14|TRBD1|TRBJ2-5
CSVAWGQGQETQYF
TGCAGCGTCGCGTGGGGACAGGGGCAGGAGACCCAGTACTTC
>NA|TRBV12-3/TRBV12-4|13|NA|TRBJ2-7
CASSAGQPYEQYF
TGTGCCAGCAGCGCGGGACAGCCATACGAGCAGTACTTC
>many|TRBV27|17|TRBD1|TRBJ2-1
CASSLVGRDRGYNEQFF
TGTGCCAGCAGTTTGGTTGGTCGGGACAGGGGCTACAATGAGCAGTTCTTC
>many|TRBV12-3/TRBV12-4|13|NA|TRBJ1-2
CASRPPEVTGYTF
TGTGCCAGCAGACCTCCAGAGGTCACCGGCTACACCTTC
>NA|TRBV27|18|TRBD1|TRBJ1-2
CASSTDRDRARAGFGYTF
TGTGCCAGCAGTACAGACCGGGACAGGGCCCGGGCCGGGTTTGGCTACACCTTC
>many|TRBV2|14|NA|TRBJ1-2
CASRDRTASYGYTF
TGTGCCAGCAGAGACCGGACAGCCTCCTATGGCTACACCTTC
>many|TRBV11-2|15|TRBD2|TRBJ2-3
CASSSGGDPTDTQYF
TGTGCCAGCAGCTCGGGGGGGGACCCCACAGATACGCAGTATTTT
>many|TRBV12-3/TRBV12-4|16|NA|TRBJ2-7
CASSFDWQAPTYEQYF
TGTGCCAGCAGTTTTGATTGGCAGGCGCCCACATACGAGCAGTACTTC
>few|TRBV6-1|14|TRBD2|TRBJ2-1
CASRRLAGVYEQFF
TGTGCCAGCAGGAGACTAGCGGGAGTGTATGAGCAGTTCTTC
>few|TRBV27|14|TRBD2|TRBJ2-7
CASSLFGRYDEQYF
TGTGCCAGCAGTTTATTCGGGAGGTATGACGAGCAGTACTTC
>NA|TRBV24-1|12|NA|TRBJ1-5
CATSDSTGPQHF
TGTGCCACCAGTGATTCGACAGGGCCCCAGCATTTT
>NA|TRBV6-2/TRBV6-3|15|NA|TRBJ1-2
CASRQPGGFNYGYTF
TGTGCCAGCAGACAACCTGGCGGGTTTAACTATGGCTACACCTTC
>NA|TRBV29-1|14|NA|TRBJ2-6
CSVKHLAGANVLTF
TGCAGCGTGAAGCATTTGGCTGGGGCCAACGTCCTGACTTTC
>NA|TRBV9|14|NA|TRBJ1-1
CASSLHVGTSEAFF
TGTGCCAGCAGCCTCCACGTAGGGACTTCTGAAGCTTTCTTT
>NA|TRBV7-9|12|NA|TRBJ1-6
CASAGTSRPLHF
TGTGCCAGCGCCGGAACGTCAAGACCCCTCCACTTT
>few|TRBV15|16|NA|TRBJ2-5
CATSRDRPARGETQYF
TGTGCCACCAGCAGAGATCGCCCAGCCCGAGGAGAGACCCAGTACTTC
>NA|TRBV7-9|15|NA|TRBJ2-2
CASSNKEGRNGELFF
TGTGCCAGCAGCAACAAGGAGGGGAGAAACGGGGAGCTGTTTTTT
>few|TRBV20-1|15|NA|TRBJ2-3
CSARPTTLFTDTQYF
TGCAGTGCTAGACCCACTACTCTTTTCACAGATACGCAGTATTTT
>few|TRBV19|16|NA|TRBJ2-1
CASSIVARSSYNEQFF
TGTGCCAGTAGTATAGTGGCCCGGAGCTCCTACAATGAGCAGTTCTTC
>NA|TRBV15|18|TRBD2|TRBJ2-1
CATSRALKTSGRENEQFF
TGTGCCACCAGCAGAGCCCTAAAGACTAGCGGGAGGGAGAATGAGCAGTTCTTC
>once|TRBV9|14|NA|TRBJ1-2
CASSGGGGDYGYTF
TGTGCCAGCAGCGGAGGGGGTGGGGACTATGGCTACACCTTC
>NA|TRBV24-1|13|NA|TRBJ2-1
CATSDQDQLEQFF
TGTGCCACCAGTGACCAAGACCAATTAGAGCAGTTCTTC
>many|TRBV11-2|15|TRBD1|TRBJ2-5
CASSLGQGAAETQYF
TGTGCCAGCAGCCTGGGACAGGGGGCAGCAGAGACCCAGTACTTC
>NA|TRBV27|14|NA|TRBJ2-3
CASSPRGEADTQYF
TGTGCCAGCAGTCCAAGGGGAGAGGCAGATACGCAGTATTTT
>few|TRBV19|19|NA|TRBJ1-5
CASKAEGLAWGASHQPQHF
TGTGCCAGTAAAGCCGAGGGCCTGGCTTGGGGGGCTAGTCATCAGCCCCAGCATTTT
>many|TRBV7-3|13|NA|TRBJ1-1
CASSQQRNTEAFF
TGTGCCAGCAGCCAACAGAGGAACACTGAAGCTTTCTTT
>many|TRBV28|22|TRBD1|TRBJ2-1
CASSSFATGTGVQRSSYNEQFF
TGTGCCAGCAGTTCCTTTGCCACCGGGACAGGGGTTCAGCGGAGCTCCTACAATGAGCAGTTCTTC
>few|TRBV7-6|17|TRBD2|TRBJ2-2
CASSLGLAGLDTGELFF
TGTGCCAGCAGCCTTGGACTAGCGGGCCTAGATACCGGGGAGCTGTTTTTT
>few|TRBV7-9|16|TRBD1|TRBJ2-2
CASSPRTGRNTGELFF
TGTGCCAGCAGCCCACGGACAGGTCGTAACACCGGGGAGCTGTTTTTT
>NA|TRBV10-2|15|TRBD2|TRBJ2-2
CASRTGTSDTGELFF
TGCGCCAGCAGGACCGGGACTAGCGACACCGGGGAGCTGTTTTTT
>NA|TRBV11-2|18|NA|TRBJ2-1
CASSLRRGQAGRYNEQFF
TGTGCCAGCAGCTTACGCAGGGGCCAAGCAGGGAGATACAATGAGCAGTTCTTC
>NA|TRBV6-1|14|NA|TRBJ2-3
CASSEAMGRDTQYF
TGTGCCAGCAGTGAAGCAATGGGGAGGGATACGCAGTATTTT
>NA|TRBV6-1|14|NA|TRBJ1-1
CASSGRGARTEAFF
TGTGCCAGCAGTGGGAGGGGCGCGAGGACTGAAGCTTTCTTT
>NA|TRBV5-1|14|TRBD2|TRBJ2-1
CASSSHGGDNEQFF
TGCGCCAGCAGCTCCCACGGGGGGGACAATGAGCAGTTCTTC